A selection of T cell receptor beta chains follows, all from one sample in a study of spatial heterogeneity in lung cancer. TCRdb used MiXCR to reprocess the 5' RACE reads, holding one entry per CDR3 protein. The sample carries about 1,200 distinct CDR3 sequences, 20% to 25% recorded once. The sequencing here drew on PBMCs, taken at follow-up. These receptors all come from a male donor with early-stage non-small cell lung cancer. Both conserved end residues are part of each CDR3. D genes are given only for firm matches. Where a row states a size, it is once, few, many or the class of an expanded clone; other rows omit it.

J gene: TRBJ2-1; D gene: TRBD2; V gene: TRBV28; clone size: few; CDR3 DNA: TGTGCCAGCAGTCCGGGACTAGCAGGCAATGAGCAGTTCTTC; CDR3 protein: CASSPGLAGNEQFF
J gene: TRBJ2-5; D gene: .; V gene: TRBV5-4; clone size: .; CDR3 DNA: TGTGCCAGCAGCTTCGCCCAGACAGGAAAAGAGACCCAGTACTTC; CDR3 protein: CASSFAQTGKETQYF
J gene: TRBJ2-1; D gene: TRBD2; V gene: TRBV20-1; clone size: medium-sized; CDR3 DNA: TGCAGTGCTAGAGAAGGACTAGCGGGAGGTTCGAGCTCCTACAATGAGCAGTTCTTC; CDR3 protein: CSAREGLAGGSSSYNEQFF
J gene: TRBJ2-5; D gene: TRBD1; V gene: TRBV29-1; clone size: .; CDR3 DNA: TGCAGCGTTCGAGGGACAGGGCAAGAGACCCAGTACTTC; CDR3 protein: CSVRGTGQETQYF
J gene: TRBJ2-7; D gene: TRBD2; V gene: TRBV28; clone size: many; CDR3 DNA: TGTGCCAGCAGTATCCCCTGGCGGGAGTTGAACGAGCAGTACTTC; CDR3 protein: CASSIPWRELNEQYF
J gene: TRBJ2-2; D gene: TRBD2; V gene: TRBV29-1; clone size: medium-sized; CDR3 DNA: TGCAGCGTGTCCGGGACTAGCGCCACCGGGGAGCTGTTTTTT; CDR3 protein: CSVSGTSATGELFF
J gene: TRBJ2-1; D gene: TRBD2; V gene: TRBV14; clone size: medium-sized; CDR3 DNA: TGTGCCAGCAGCGAATTCACGGGACTAGCGGGCAATGAGCAGTTCTTC; CDR3 protein: CASSEFTGLAGNEQFF
J gene: TRBJ2-6; D gene: .; V gene: TRBV19; clone size: .; CDR3 DNA: TGTGCCAGTCGGTTATCCGGGGCCAACGTCCTGACTTTC; CDR3 protein: CASRLSGANVLTF
J gene: TRBJ2-7; D gene: .; V gene: TRBV7-6; clone size: many; CDR3 DNA: TGTGCCAGCACCCCGGGACTCTTGGAGCAGTACTTC; CDR3 protein: CASTPGLLEQYF
J gene: TRBJ2-2; D gene: TRBD1; V gene: TRBV29-1; clone size: once; CDR3 DNA: TGCGGCGTGGGACAGGGGAACGGGGAGCTGTTTTTT; CDR3 protein: CGVGQGNGELFF
J gene: TRBJ1-2; D gene: .; V gene: TRBV7-2; clone size: .; CDR3 DNA: TGTGCCAGCAGCTCCCGGACAAACTATGGCTACACCTTC; CDR3 protein: CASSSRTNYGYTF
J gene: TRBJ2-2; D gene: .; V gene: TRBV9; clone size: few; CDR3 DNA: TGTGCCAGCAGCGTAGAGGGATACACCGGGGAGCTGTTTTTT; CDR3 protein: CASSVEGYTGELFF
J gene: TRBJ1-2; D gene: .; V gene: TRBV9; clone size: few; CDR3 DNA: TGTGCCAGCAGTGTCGGGCATAACTATGGCTACACCTTC; CDR3 protein: CASSVGHNYGYTF
J gene: TRBJ1-5; D gene: TRBD1; V gene: TRBV28; clone size: .; CDR3 DNA: TGTGCCAGCAGCCTGACAGGGGCGACTCAGCCCCAGCATTTT; CDR3 protein: CASSLTGATQPQHF
J gene: TRBJ1-1; D gene: .; V gene: TRBV29-1; clone size: medium-sized; CDR3 DNA: TGCAGCGTTGAAGATCCACAGGCGACAGAAGCTTTCTTT; CDR3 protein: CSVEDPQATEAFF
J gene: TRBJ2-1; D gene: TRBD2; V gene: TRBV7-9; clone size: hyperexpanded; CDR3 DNA: TGTGCCAGCAGCACCCGCAGCTTTTCACTAGCGGGAGGGGCGTATGAGCAGTTCTTC; CDR3 protein: CASSTRSFSLAGGAYEQFF
J gene: TRBJ2-2; D gene: .; V gene: TRBV20-1; clone size: large; CDR3 DNA: TGCAGTGCTAGAGCAGTGAACACCGGGGAGCTGTTTTTT; CDR3 protein: CSARAVNTGELFF
J gene: TRBJ2-7; D gene: .; V gene: TRBV12-3/TRBV12-4; clone size: many; CDR3 DNA: TGTGCCAGCAGCCAAGTACACTACGAGCAGTACTTC; CDR3 protein: CASSQVHYEQYF
J gene: TRBJ2-1; D gene: .; V gene: TRBV13; clone size: .; CDR3 DNA: TGTGCCAGCCGGTCGGAGGGTCAAGATGAGCAGTTCTTC; CDR3 protein: CASRSEGQDEQFF
J gene: TRBJ2-3; D gene: .; V gene: TRBV12-3/TRBV12-4; clone size: .; CDR3 DNA: TGTGCCAGCAGTTTGGTGTATAGTAGCGATACGCAGTATTTT; CDR3 protein: CASSLVYSSDTQYF
J gene: TRBJ2-7; D gene: TRBD1; V gene: TRBV19; clone size: large; CDR3 DNA: TGTGCCAGTAGTAAAGGACAGGGGGCCTTCGACGAGCAGTACTTC; CDR3 protein: CASSKGQGAFDEQYF
J gene: TRBJ1-2; D gene: TRBD1; V gene: TRBV9; clone size: medium-sized; CDR3 DNA: TGTGCCAGCAGCGTAGTCACAGGGGTCGGCTACACCTTC; CDR3 protein: CASSVVTGVGYTF
J gene: TRBJ2-1; D gene: TRBD2; V gene: TRBV6-1; clone size: medium-sized; CDR3 DNA: TGTGCCAGCAGTGAAGGGATGTTAACCTTAGCGGGAGAGCAGTTCTTC; CDR3 protein: CASSEGMLTLAGEQFF
J gene: TRBJ2-2; D gene: TRBD2; V gene: TRBV5-1; clone size: .; CDR3 DNA: TGCGCCAGCAGCTTGCCTCCGACTAGCGGGAGCACCGGGGAGCTGTTTTTT; CDR3 protein: CASSLPPTSGSTGELFF
J gene: TRBJ2-7; D gene: .; V gene: TRBV5-6; clone size: large; CDR3 DNA: TGTGCCAGCAGCTGGGGGCAGGGGGGTGACGAGCAGTACTTC; CDR3 protein: CASSWGQGGDEQYF
J gene: TRBJ1-6; D gene: TRBD1; V gene: TRBV28; clone size: few; CDR3 DNA: TGTGCCAGCCGAGATACAGGGGGTTCACCCCTCCACTTT; CDR3 protein: CASRDTGGSPLHF
J gene: TRBJ2-7; D gene: .; V gene: TRBV23-1; clone size: medium-sized; CDR3 DNA: TGCGCCAGCAAACGTGGGGGATCGGTTAACGAGCAGTACTTC; CDR3 protein: CASKRGGSVNEQYF
J gene: TRBJ2-1; D gene: .; V gene: TRBV14; clone size: .; CDR3 DNA: TGTGCCAGCAGCCAAGATGGGCAGCCACTTACCTACAATGAGCAGTTCTTC; CDR3 protein: CASSQDGQPLTYNEQFF
J gene: TRBJ1-4; D gene: TRBD1; V gene: TRBV6-2/TRBV6-3; clone size: .; CDR3 DNA: TGTGCCAGCAGGCCTGGAACAGGGGAGGAACTGTTTTTT; CDR3 protein: CASRPGTGEELFF